The T cell receptor (beta chain) under discussion was sequenced for a study of T cell responses to AZD1222 COVID-19 vaccine. Looking at the study overall: Pooled in the analysis were second doses at about 4 or about 12 weeks.

Turning to this clone: Its cognate antigen is unknown.

Findings of the study overall: Vaccine-associated CD4 TCRs spanned spike, dominant at 160-218 and 743-854. Possibly, clonal diversity was underestimated; donors were largely white British and included more females.

V trimming: 1 base; J trimming: 1 base; junction bases outside the gene matches: 4. The germline V gene has CDR1 SGHVS and CDR2 FQNEAQ. This CDR3 has 15 residues. Sequencing was performed with immunoSEQ multiplex PCR; in TCRdb, only in-frame clones are kept and a portion is missing. This sample yields about 160,000 clones, of which roughly nine tenths are seen a single time; approximately 6.9% belongs to the top ten. The sample here was peripheral blood, taken on day 0 of AZD1222 vaccination. The rearrangement links TRBV7-8 to TRBJ2-7; the match to TRBD1 covers 7 bases. This receptor was obtained from an adult in good health. The CDR3 loop is CASSLVSGQSYEQYV. CDR3 DNA: TGTGCCAGCAGCTTAGTATCGGGACAGTCCTACGAGCAGTACGTC.